The 25 T cell receptor beta chains reported below all come from one sample, sequenced in a study of early T cells in non-severe SARS-CoV-2 infection. TCRdb analysed the 5' RACE reads with MiXCR anew, one entry per CDR3 protein. This table holds tens of thousands of distinct CDR3 sequences, 11% found once. The sample taken for sequencing was whole blood. The receptors come from an adult who was a healthcare worker with PCR-confirmed SARS-CoV-2 infection or an uninfected control (not recorded which).

As DNA, the CDR3 is TGCAGTGCTAAACTCCAAAGTGAGCAGTTCTTC. Translated, it gives CSAKLQSEQFF. The rearrangement links TRBV20-1 to TRBJ2-1; unclear D gene. Germline CDR1 and CDR2: DFQATT and SNEGSKA (reference sequence). The ends were cut back, 4 bases at V and 9 bases at J, with 10 bases in the middle. The CDR3 spans 11 residues.

This clonotype was counted a few times. The chain uses TRBV9 and TRBJ2-2; a possible D gene is TRBD1 (6 bases). The CDR3 length is 15 residues. Germline CDR1 reads SGDLS; CDR2 reads YYNGEE. V was clipped by 3 bases and J by 2 bases, with 11 bases between them. CDR3 bases: TGTGCCAGCAGCGCCAGGGGATTCAACACCGGGGAGCTGTTTTTT. This gives the protein CASSARGFNTGELFF. The full variable domain, with the rest looked up from reference TRBV9 and TRBJ2-2, is DSGVTQTPKHLITATGQRVTLRCSPRSGDLSVYWYQQSLDQGLQFLIQYYNGEERAKGNILERFSAQQFPDLHSELNLSSLELGDSALYFCASSARGFNTGELFFGEGSRLTVL.

Judged by abundance, this clonotype is medium-sized. The chain combines TRBV3-1 with TRBJ2-5, with unresolved D. The germline V gene encodes CDR1 LGHDT and CDR2 YNNKEL (reference sequence). The CDR3 is 10 residues long. V shed 3 bases and J shed 5 bases, with 1 base lying between them. Written as DNA, the CDR3 is TGTGCCAGCAGCCATGAGACCCAGTACTTC. Protein sequence: CASSHETQYF.

This clonotype was observed a handful of times. The CDR3 here is CASSEGLEVDTQYF. The CDR3 DNA reads as TGTGCCAGCAGTGAAGGCCTCGAAGTAGATACGCAGTATTTT. The chain has TRBV2 and TRBJ2-3; D gene uncertain. This CDR3 has 14 residues. Germline CDR1 SNHLY, CDR2 FYNNEI. The V and J ends lost 1 base and 5 bases respectively, with 10 bases between them.

Points on this clonotype: One end of the junction does not line up with germline, which may come from a read error. The genes are TRBV7-2 and TRBJ1-2; D call uncertain. The CDR3 runs 14 residues. The germline gives CDR1 SGHTA, CDR2 FQGNSA. For the CDR3, the DNA is TGTGCCAGCAGCCCCTATCTCGACGGCTATGGCCACACCTTC. Residues: CASSPYLDGYGHTF.

This clonotype was recorded a few times. The chain couples TRBV20-1 to TRBJ2-1; TRBD2 agrees at 9 bases. Germline V CDR1 and CDR2: DFQATT, SNEGSKA (reference sequence). With V trimmed by 6 bases and J by 7 bases, 7 bases remained unmatched. The CDR3 sequence is 13 residues long. The CDR3 here is CSALREGRNEQFF. DNA of the CDR3: TGCAGTGCCCTGCGGGAGGGCCGAAATGAGCAGTTCTTC.

The rearrangement joins TRBV5-6 to TRBJ2-7, with a weak D call TRBD1 (6 bases). This CDR3 region has 14 residues. Germline CDR1 SGHDT, CDR2 YYEEEE. V shed 0 bases and J shed 4 bases, with 11 bases lying between them. The CDR3 bases are TGTGCCAGCAGCTTGGACAGGGTTACGTACGAGCAGTACTTC. Translation gives CASSLDRVTYEQYF. Supplemented by reference TRBV5-6 and TRBJ2-7, the full variable domain reads DAGVTQSPTHLIKTRGQQVTLRCSPKSGHDTVSWYQQALGQGPQFIFQYYEEEERQRGNFPDRFSGHQFPNYSSELNVNALLLGDSALYLCASSLDRVTYEQYFGPGTRLTVT.

The genes are TRBV29-1 and TRBJ1-1, with 7 bases aligning to TRBD1. The length of the CDR3 is 14 residues. The V and J ends lost 7 bases and 6 bases, in that order; junction bases with no gene match: 14. Germline V gene data show CDR1 as SQVTM and CDR2 as ANQGSEA. This chain's CDR3 is CSGYTGTDFSEAFF. CDR3 DNA: TGCAGCGGCTACACCGGGACAGATTTCTCTGAAGCTTTCTTT.

This clonotype was counted ten times or more. CDR3: CASTGTSGNTGELFF. CDR3 bases: TGTGCCAGTACCGGGACTAGCGGAAACACCGGGGAGCTGTTTTTT. This sequence joins TRBV19 and TRBJ2-2, with 11 bases aligning to TRBD2. The germline CDR1 and CDR2 sequences are LNHDA and SQIVND (reference sequence). V shed 7 bases, J shed 2 bases, and the junction held 3 bases outside the gene matches. CDR3 size: 15 residues.

The chain combines TRBV28 with TRBJ1-2; D unclear. The ends were cut back, 10 bases at V and 3 bases at J, with 21 bases in the middle. The germline CDR1 and CDR2 sequences are MDHEN and SYDVKM. This CDR3 has 15 residues. For the CDR3, the DNA is TGTGCCACCGCGGGCCGACGCACATGGGACTATGGCTACACCTTC. Translating gives CATAGRRTWDYGYTF.

This clonotype was recorded a few times. The chain couples TRBV7-2 to TRBJ2-1; 9 bases map to TRBD2. The CDR3 is made up of 16 amino acids. Germline loops: CDR1 SGHTA, CDR2 FQGNSA. Germline trimming cut 6 bases from V and 6 bases from J; bases unmatched to any gene: 12. Here the CDR3 reads CASSPSSGTSRNEQFF. CDR3 nucleotide sequence: TGTGCCAGCAGTCCTAGTTCAGGGACTAGCCGCAATGAGCAGTTCTTC.

The chain carries TRBV11-2 and TRBJ2-7; D might be TRBD2 (5 bases). The ends were cut back, 0 bases at V and 5 bases at J, with 8 bases in the middle. Germline CDR1 is SGHAT and CDR2 is FQNNGV. The CDR3 covers 13 residues. The CDR3 coding sequence is TGTGCCAGCAGCTTAGATTCGGGGAACGAGCAGTACTTC. Translation: CASSLDSGNEQYF. Drawing the rest from reference TRBV11-2 and TRBJ2-7, the complete variable domain is EAGVAQSPRYKIIEKRQSVAFWCNPISGHATLYWYQQILGQGPKLLIQFQNNGVVDDSQLPKDRFSAERLKGVDSTLKIQPAKLEDSAVYLCASSLDSGNEQYFGPGTRLTVT.

The V gene is TRBV20-1, the J gene TRBJ1-6; TRBD1 might be the D (5 bases). V lost 3 bases to trimming and J lost 7 bases, with 13 bases between them. CDR3 length equals 14 residues. Germline V gives CDR1 DFQATT, CDR2 SNEGSKA (reference sequence). The CDR3 protein is CSASSGLSNSPLHF. CDR3 coding DNA: TGCAGTGCTAGCTCGGGACTCTCAAATTCACCCCTCCACTTT.

J is TRBJ2-1 and V is TRBV12-3 or TRBV12-4; D could derive from TRBD1 or TRBD2 (5 bases each). V lost 5 bases to trimming and J lost 8 bases, with 16 bases between them. This CDR3 spans 14 amino acids. The DNA for the CDR3 is TGTGCCAGCAGTCCCCAGGGATCGAGGGATGAGCAGTTCTTC. This sequence encodes CASSPQGSRDEQFF.

This clonotype was detected only a few times. The chain couples TRBV28 to TRBJ1-1, with D unclear. Germline CDR1 is MDHEN and CDR2 is SYDVKM. Trimming shortened V by 10 bases and J by 0 bases, and 18 bases separated the two germline ends. The CDR3 runs to 15 residues. CDR3 DNA: TGTGCCACATCCCTGGGAACTTCGATGAACACTGAAGCTTTCTTT. It specifies CATSLGTSMNTEAFF.

This clonotype was picked up a small number of times. The chain carries TRBV7-6 and TRBJ2-1, with D tentatively TRBD2 (6 bases). The germline V and J ends were trimmed by 5 bases and 5 bases, with 19 bases remaining between them. The CDR3 contains 16 residues. Germline loops: CDR1 SGHVS, CDR2 FNYEAQ. The CDR3 is CASSVLTGLLNNEQFF. CDR3 bases: TGTGCCAGCAGCGTACTCACGGGACTCCTCAACAATGAGCAGTTCTTC. The whole variable domain, remainder taken from reference TRBV7-6 and TRBJ2-1, is GAGVSQSPRYKVTKRGQDVALRCDPISGHVSLYWYRQALGQGPEFLTYFNYEAQQDKSGLPNDRFSAERPEGSISTLTIQRTEQRDSAMYRCASSVLTGLLNNEQFFGPGTRLTVL.

As DNA, the CDR3 is TGTGCCAGCCGGGACTCCCCACCAGATACGCAGTATTTT. It codes for CASRDSPPDTQYF. The gene calls are TRBV12-3 or TRBV12-4 and TRBJ2-3; possible D gene TRBD2, 6 bases. CDR3 length equals 13 residues. The V end lost 8 bases, the J end lost 4 bases, and 13 bases lay between the germline ends.

The CDR3, as DNA: TGTGCCAGCAGCCGAACCCTTTGGGCAGGGGGCGCCGAGGACACTGAAGCTTTCTTT. This codes for CASSRTLWAGGAEDTEAFF. The rearrangement uses TRBV9 and TRBJ1-1, with 8 bases identical to TRBD1. Trimming removed 4 bases from V and 3 bases from J; junction bases left unmatched: 20. There are 19 residues in the CDR3. Germline V gene lookup returns CDR1 SGDLS and CDR2 YYNGEE.

This clonotype was observed a handful of times. At one end, the junction sequence differs from germline, possibly due to a read error. V is TRBV28 and J is TRBJ2-7; 9 bases align to TRBD1. The CDR3 has 14 residues. In germline, CDR1 is MDHEN, CDR2 SYDVKM. CDR3 protein: CASGLQGATYEQYF. In DNA, the CDR3 is TGTGCCAGCGGTTTACAGGGGGCTACCTACGAGCAGTACTTC. Filled out from reference TRBV28 and TRBJ2-7, the complete variable domain reads DVKVTQSSRYLVKRTGEKVFLECVQDMDHENMFWYRQDPGLGLRLIYFSYDVKMKEKGDIPEGYSVSREKKERFSLILESASTNQTSMYLCASGLQGATYEQYFGPGTRLTVT.

The rearrangement uses TRBV7-9 and TRBJ2-3; a weak D match, TRBD1 (5 bases). The V end lost 7 bases, the J end lost 2 bases, and 13 bases lay between the germline ends. The CDR3 totals 14 residues. Germline V gene data show CDR1 as SEHNR and CDR2 as FQNEAQ (reference sequence). In DNA, the CDR3 is TGTGCCAGCACCTTCCCAGGGAACACAGATACGCAGTATTTT. Translation gives CASTFPGNTDTQYF.

This clonotype was observed a few times. This chain links TRBV18 with TRBJ1-1; no firm D call. The germline V gene has CDR1 KGHSH and CDR2 LQKENI. The ends were cut back, 3 bases at V and 1 base at J, with 6 bases in the middle. The length of the CDR3 is 13 residues. The CDR3 DNA reads TGTGCCAGCTCACCGAAGAAGAACACTGAAGCTTTCTTT. Protein: CASSPKKNTEAFF.

This clonotype came up many times. This rearrangement joins TRBV12-3 or TRBV12-4 to TRBJ2-1; D is unresolved. The V gene lost 6 bases and the J gene lost 5 bases, with 11 bases spanning the gap. CDR3 length: 13 residues. CDR3 DNA sequence: TGTGCCAGCAGGCGACTGAGCAACAATGAGCAGTTCTTC. It specifies CASRRLSNNEQFF.

The chain uses TRBV7-2 and TRBJ2-1, with a tentative D call TRBD1 (6 bases). V was shortened by 7 bases and J by 3 bases, with 13 bases between the two germline ends. CDR1 and CDR2 (germline): SGHTA, FQGNSA. The CDR3 consists of 14 residues. Written as DNA, the CDR3 is TGTGCCAGCAACACAGGGTCGCTCTACAATGAGCAGTTCTTC. This translates into CASNTGSLYNEQFF.

This clonotype was observed many times. V usage is TRBV7-2 and J usage is TRBJ2-2; no clear D gene. V was trimmed by 5 bases and J by 9 bases, leaving 7 bases between them. CDR1 is SGHTA, CDR2 FQGNSA, per germline. CDR3 length: 11 residues. The CDR3 spells CASSRSRELFF. The CDR3, as DNA: TGTGCCAGCAGCCGCTCAAGGGAGCTGTTTTTT.

This clonotype was recorded many times. CDR3 residues: CASSPTQGTYNEQFF. Here the CDR3 DNA reads TGTGCCAGCAGTCCTACACAGGGTACCTACAATGAGCAGTTCTTC. The rearrangement joins TRBV6-1 to TRBJ2-1; D might be TRBD1 (6 bases). The CDR3 has 15 residues. Germline loops: CDR1 MNHNS, CDR2 SASEGT. Deletions cut 5 bases from V and 2 bases from J, with 13 bases between.